Following are 17 T cell receptor beta chains from one sample sequenced in a study of PD-L1 blockade in urothelial cancer. The table came from immunoSEQ multiplex PCR; TCRdb's copy has only in-frame clones and leaves some out. The sample has fewer than 30,000 clones; roughly 83% are singletons. The sample was PBMCs, taken around atezolizumab (anti-PD-L1) treatment. Receptors were obtained from a man aged 70 or older with urothelial cancer.

The rearrangement links TRBV28 to TRBJ2-4, with TRBD1 matching 8 bases. This CDR3 region has 15 residues. V was clipped by 5 bases and J by 7 bases; unmatched bases: 10. Germline lookup yields CDR1 MDHEN and CDR2 SYDVKM. The CDR3 loop reads CASSPSTGVPNIQYF. CDR3 bases: TGTGCCAGCAGTCCGTCGACAGGGGTACCGAACATTCAGTACTTC. Full variable domain (missing parts from reference TRBV28 and TRBJ2-4): DVKVTQSSRYLVKRTGEKVFLECVQDMDHENMFWYRQDPGLGLRLIYFSYDVKMKEKGDIPEGYSVSREKKERFSLILESASTNQTSMYLCASSPSTGVPNIQYFGAGTRLSVL.

This CDR3 is CASSRVDRDAGYEQYF. DNA for the CDR3: TGTGCCAGCAGCCGGGTGGACCGGGATGCAGGCTACGAGCAGTACTTC. The J gene is TRBJ2-7, the V gene TRBV5-6; maybe TRBD2 (5 bases). The CDR3 sequence is 16 residues long. V was pared by 4 bases and J by 3 bases, with 20 bases between. Germline loops: CDR1 SGHDT, CDR2 YYEEEE.

This chain links TRBV29-1 with TRBJ1-2, with D unresolved. Germline CDR1 reads SQVTM; CDR2 reads ANQGSEA. The CDR3 runs to 13 residues. V dropped 3 bases and J dropped 3 bases, with 11 bases sitting between them. The CDR3 DNA reads as TGCAGCGTTGATCGTCCTCGGGACTATGGCTACACCTTC. Its translation: CSVDRPRDYGYTF.

This clone appeared once. This chain uses TRBV11-3 with TRBJ2-1; a weak D match, TRBD2 (6 bases). V was cut by 0 bases and J by 7 bases, with 13 bases left in between. The CDR3 totals 15 residues. Germline V gene data show CDR1 as SGHNT and CDR2 as YENEEA. CDR3 DNA: TGTGCCAGCAGCTTAGACGGCGGGGTTAAAAATGAGCAGTTCTTC. It is translated as CASSLDGGVKNEQFF.

The chain is built from TRBV10-1 and TRBJ2-7, with 7 bases that match TRBD2. CDR1 is WNHNN and CDR2 is SYGVQD in the germline V gene (reference sequence). The J segment lost 0 bases and the V segment lost 6 bases, leaving 2 bases of the junction unmatched. This CDR3 region has 13 residues. CDR3 in DNA: TGCGCCAGCAGCGGCGGGAGCTCCTACGAGCAGTACTTC. Translating it yields CASSGGSSYEQYF.

V is TRBV27 and J is TRBJ2-7; D unresolved. V was clipped by 7 bases and J by 4 bases, with 20 bases between them. CDR1 and CDR2 (germline): MNHEY, SMNVEV (reference sequence). The CDR3 totals 15 residues. In DNA form, the CDR3 reads TGTGCCAGCAATCCGATACCCCTGGCTGGTTACGAGCAGTACTTC. It is translated as CASNPIPLAGYEQYF.

The CDR3 region is CASSFTPSEQYF. In nucleotides, the CDR3 is TGTGCCAGCAGCTTTACTCCGTCCGAGCAGTACTTC. V gene TRBV13 combines with J gene TRBJ2-7; D call uncertain. The CDR3 sequence is 12 residues long. Between the trimmed V and J ends, which lost 3 bases and 6 bases, there was a span of 9 bases. Germline V gene lookup returns CDR1 PRHDT and CDR2 FYEKMQ (reference sequence).

The V call is TRBV10-3, the J call TRBJ1-2; D is undetermined. Trimming removed 3 bases from V and 4 bases from J, with 9 bases in between. This CDR3 comprises 13 residues. CDR1 is ENHRY and CDR2 is SYGVKD in the germline V gene. CDR3 loop: CAISEPSTYGYTF. CDR3 coding DNA: TGTGCCATCAGTGAACCCAGTACCTATGGCTACACCTTC.

The rearrangement uses TRBV18 and TRBJ1-5, with D tentatively TRBD1 (5 bases). Trimming pared 6 bases from V and 10 bases from J, leaving 19 bases between. This CDR3 is built from 14 residues. Per the germline V gene, CDR1 is KGHSH and CDR2 is LQKENI. The CDR3 DNA sequence: TGTGCCAGCTCCACCCCGGGGGGATCTATTCCCCAGCATTTT. It codes for CASSTPGGSIPQHF.

CDR3 amino acids: CASSGLAPAQFF. CDR3 in DNA: TGTGCCAGCAGCGGACTAGCGCCTGCCCAGTTCTTC. The chain carries TRBV27 and TRBJ2-1, with 9 bases lining up with TRBD2. CDR1 MNHEY and CDR2 SMNVEV come from the germline V gene (reference sequence). With V trimmed by 6 bases and J by 13 bases, 7 bases remained unmatched. This CDR3 spans 12 amino acids.

The chain carries TRBV10-3 and TRBJ2-3, with 7 positions matching TRBD2. CDR3 length: 14 residues. V shed 3 bases and J 7 bases; nucleotides not matched to a gene: 7. Germline V gene lookup returns CDR1 ENHRY and CDR2 SYGVKD. In DNA, the CDR3 is TGTGCCATCAGTGATGGCACGGGAGGTAATACGCAGTATTTT. It codes for CAISDGTGGNTQYF.

The chain carries TRBV20-1 and TRBJ2-1; tentatively, D is TRBD2 (5 bases). Germline values: CDR1 DFQATT, CDR2 SNEGSKA (reference sequence). This CDR3 contains 10 residues. V was clipped by 5 bases and J by 13 bases, with 12 bases between them. The CDR3 is CSADPRGQFF. The CDR3 region has the DNA TGCAGTGCTGACCCCCGGGGACAGTTCTTC.

The chain recombines TRBV5-1 with TRBJ1-2; TRBD1 matches 7 bases. V lost 4 bases to trimming and J lost 5 bases; unmatched junction nucleotides: 5. Germline CDR1 SGHRS, CDR2 YFSETQ. The CDR3 loop spans 13 amino acids. CDR3 protein: CASSEQGLYGYTF. The CDR3 nucleotides read TGCGCCAGCAGCGAACAGGGGTTGTATGGCTACACCTTC.

V gene TRBV19 combines with J gene TRBJ2-3, with TRBD1 identical over 9 bases. This CDR3 is built from 15 residues. The V segment lost 5 bases and the J segment 2 bases; nucleotides outside the gene matches: 5. Germline assignment: CDR1 LNHDA and CDR2 SQIVND (reference sequence). The CDR3 spells CASSQDRGDTDTQYF. In nucleotides, the CDR3 is TGTGCCAGTAGTCAGGACAGGGGTGACACAGATACGCAGTATTTT. Full variable domain (outside the CDR3, taken from reference TRBV19 and TRBJ2-3): DGGITQSPKYLFRKEGQNVTLSCEQNLNHDAMYWYRQDPGQGLRLIYYSQIVNDFQKGDIAEGYSVSREKKESFPLTVTSAQKNPTAFYLCASSQDRGDTDTQYFGPGTRLTVL.

This chain connects TRBV5-1 to TRBJ1-4; D is perhaps TRBD1 (6 bases). This CDR3 region has 17 residues. Trimming took off 0 bases at V and 4 bases at J, with 16 bases between the two ends. Looked up from germline, CDR1 is SGHRS and CDR2 is YFSETQ. The CDR3 nucleotides read TGCGCCAGCAGCTTGGTGACGGCGGGGGCGAATAATGAAAAACTGTTTTTT. It encodes CASSLVTAGANNEKLFF.

The CDR3 DNA follows: TGTGCCAGTACGAAAAAGGGGCATGAAAAACTGTTTTTT. It yields the protein CASTKKGHEKLFF. The V gene is TRBV19, the J gene TRBJ1-4; D perhaps matches TRBD1 (5 bases). CDR3 length: 13 amino acids. Germline CDR1 reads LNHDA; CDR2 reads SQIVND (reference sequence). V lost 7 bases and J 6 bases, leaving 12 bases between the germline ends. Full variable domain (outside the CDR3, taken from reference TRBV19 and TRBJ1-4): DGGITQSPKYLFRKEGQNVTLSCEQNLNHDAMYWYRQDPGQGLRLIYYSQIVNDFQKGDIAEGYSVSREKKESFPLTVTSAQKNPTAFYLCASTKKGHEKLFFGSGTQLSVL.

The chain recombines TRBV2 with TRBJ2-3; the D gene is possibly TRBD1 (6 bases). The germline gives CDR1 SNHLY, CDR2 FYNNEI. The CDR3 covers 15 residues. Trimming shortened V by 3 bases and J by 6 bases, and 16 bases separated the two germline ends. The CDR3 DNA reads TGTGCCAGCAGTGAGGTCACAGGGAGTACGGATACGCAGTATTTT. It is translated as CASSEVTGSTDTQYF.